This T cell receptor (beta chain) was sequenced for a study of T cell changes during pregnancy in multiple sclerosis. Germline CDR1 is MDHEN and CDR2 is SYDVKM. V was clipped by 5 bases and J by 0 bases, with 7 bases between them. There are 13 residues in the CDR3. Data came from immunoSEQ multiplex PCR; TCRdb stores just in-frame clones and leaves some out. This table holds around 60,000 clones, around 95% found once. The sample here was CD4+ T cells from peripheral blood mononuclear cells, taken before pregnancy. The chain is built from TRBV28 and TRBJ1-2; no clear D. The clonotype originates from a female donor with multiple sclerosis, enrolled in a pregnancy study. In DNA form, the CDR3 reads TGTGCCAGCAGTCCTCAGACTAACTATGGCTACACCTTC. Residues: CASSPQTNYGYTF.